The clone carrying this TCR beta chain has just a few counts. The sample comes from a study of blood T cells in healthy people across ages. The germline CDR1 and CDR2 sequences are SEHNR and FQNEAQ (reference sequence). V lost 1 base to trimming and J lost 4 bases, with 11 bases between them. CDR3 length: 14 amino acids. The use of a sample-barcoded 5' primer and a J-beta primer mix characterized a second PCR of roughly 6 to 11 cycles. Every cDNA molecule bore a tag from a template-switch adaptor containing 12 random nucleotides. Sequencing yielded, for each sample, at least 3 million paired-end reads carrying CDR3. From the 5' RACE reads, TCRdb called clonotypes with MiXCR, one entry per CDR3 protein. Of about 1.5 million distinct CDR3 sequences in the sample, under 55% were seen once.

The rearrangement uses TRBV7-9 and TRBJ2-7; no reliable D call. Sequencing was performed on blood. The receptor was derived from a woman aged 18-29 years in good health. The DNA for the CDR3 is TGTGCCAGCAGCTTAGACTCAAATGTATACGAGCAGTACTTC. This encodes CASSLDSNVYEQYF.